A single TCR beta chain is shown here with its context. TCRdb keeps only in-frame clones here, not all; method: immunoSEQ multiplex PCR. The sample consists of about 190,000 clones, about 89% of them appearing once. This entry is derived from a study of control samples from healthy donors and cancer patients. The CDR3 is 14 residues long. From germline, CDR1 is SGHVS and CDR2 FQNEAQ. Trimming left V 4 bases short and J 1 base short, with 11 bases between. Sequencing was done on a sample of blood. The chain couples TRBV7-8 to TRBJ2-7; maybe TRBD1 (6 bases). The clonotype was recovered from a man aged 25-45 years in good health. The CDR3 loop reads CASSSGTFSYEQYF. The DNA for the CDR3 is TGTGCCAGCAGCTCGGGGACATTTTCCTACGAGCAGTACTTC.